This T cell receptor beta chain was sequenced for a study of T cells in Graves' hyperthyroidism and ophthalmopathy. Study results and caveats: Model-based prediction identified ophthalmopathy a median roughly 6.1 months prior to its onset.

This clonotype has a count of ten or more. Its cognate antigen is unknown. The source material, RNA transcripts, was used to amplify TCR beta CDR3 regions. The primer set for the first-round RT-PCR of the TCR CDR3 was HTBI. MiXCR, run by TCRdb on the multiplex PCR reads, gives a single entry per CDR3 protein. This repertoire shows 500,000 to 550,000 distinct CDR3 sequences, 20% found once; its top ten account for about half. This clonotype originated in a man aged 40-49 years with Graves' ophthalmopathy. Source material: blood.

This CDR3 is CASSSGQGLSYNEQFF. The CDR3 DNA follows: TGTGCCAGCAGCTCGGGACAGGGCCTCTCCTACAATGAGCAGTTCTTC. This chain joins TRBV7-8 and TRBJ2-1; 9 nucleotides line up with TRBD1. V trimming: 4 bases; J trimming: 0 bases; junction bases outside the gene matches: 4. The CDR3 is 16 residues long. Germline V CDR1 and CDR2: SGHVS, FQNEAQ.